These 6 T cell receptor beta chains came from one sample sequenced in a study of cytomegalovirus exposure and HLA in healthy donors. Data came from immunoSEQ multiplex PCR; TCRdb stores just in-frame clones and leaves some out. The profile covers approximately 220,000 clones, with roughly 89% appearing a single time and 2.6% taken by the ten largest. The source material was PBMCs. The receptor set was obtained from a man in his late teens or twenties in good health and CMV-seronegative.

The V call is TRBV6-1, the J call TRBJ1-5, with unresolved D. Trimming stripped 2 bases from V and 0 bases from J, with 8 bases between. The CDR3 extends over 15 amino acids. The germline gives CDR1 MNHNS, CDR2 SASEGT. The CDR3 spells CASSENRGSNQPQHF. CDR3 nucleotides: TGTGCCAGCAGTGAAAATCGGGGTAGCAATCAGCCCCAGCATTTT.

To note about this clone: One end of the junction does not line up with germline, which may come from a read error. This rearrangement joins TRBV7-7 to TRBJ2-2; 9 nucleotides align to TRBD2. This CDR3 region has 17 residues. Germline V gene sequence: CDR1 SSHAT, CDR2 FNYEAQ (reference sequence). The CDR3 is CASSSIGGGAGTGELFF. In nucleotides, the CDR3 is TGTGCTAGCAGCTCGATCGGCGGGGGGGCTGGCACCGGGGAGCTGTTTTTT.

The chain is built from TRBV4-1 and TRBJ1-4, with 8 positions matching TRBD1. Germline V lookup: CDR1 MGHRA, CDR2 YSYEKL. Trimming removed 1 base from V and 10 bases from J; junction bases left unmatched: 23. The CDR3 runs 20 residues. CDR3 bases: TGCGCCAGCAGCCAAGTAGGGATAGCTTATGGACAGGGTAAGACGAGAAAACTGTTTTTT. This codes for CASSQVGIAYGQGKTRKLFF.

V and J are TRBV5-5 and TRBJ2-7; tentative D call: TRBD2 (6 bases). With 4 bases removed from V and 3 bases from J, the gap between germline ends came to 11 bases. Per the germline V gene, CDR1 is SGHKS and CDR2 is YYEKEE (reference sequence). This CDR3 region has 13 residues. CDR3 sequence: CASSLWRGYEQYF. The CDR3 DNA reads TGTGCCAGCAGCCTCTGGCGGGGCTACGAGCAGTACTTC.

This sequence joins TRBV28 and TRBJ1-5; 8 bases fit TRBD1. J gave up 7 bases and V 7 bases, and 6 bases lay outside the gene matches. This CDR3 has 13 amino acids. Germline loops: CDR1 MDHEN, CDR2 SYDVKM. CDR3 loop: CASNGQGVQPQHF. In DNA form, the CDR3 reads TGTGCCAGCAACGGACAGGGAGTACAGCCCCAGCATTTT.

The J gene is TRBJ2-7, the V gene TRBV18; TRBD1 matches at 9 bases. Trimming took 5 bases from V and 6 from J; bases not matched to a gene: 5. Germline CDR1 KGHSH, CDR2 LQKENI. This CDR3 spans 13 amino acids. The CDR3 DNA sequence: TGTGCCAGCTCAACAAAGACAGGGGGCGAGCAGTACTTC. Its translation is CASSTKTGGEQYF.